This passage covers 29 T cell receptor beta chains from one sample sequenced in a study of blood T cell repertoires in COVID-19 (dated by TCRdb to 2018 to 2021). Library generation was performed with the immunoSEQ multiplex PCR assay. Drawn from immuneACCESS, this table holds only the in-frame rearrangements with V and J called that TCRdb kept. Clones are partly lost; checked studies trace under half to an unresolved V gene and leave the rest unexplained. The sample profile shows 300,000 to 400,000 clones; 86% of them were found once. The top ten constitute approximately 4.4% of the sample. The sequenced sample consisted of PBMCs or T cells enriched from blood (not recorded which). Every receptor here comes from a woman aged 35 to 49 with acute COVID-19.

This chain connects TRBV4-3 to TRBJ2-7, with a tentative D call TRBD1 (5 bases). Per the germline V gene, CDR1 is LGHNA and CDR2 is YSLEER. Deletions cut 0 bases from V and 5 bases from J, with 17 bases between. The CDR3 runs 16 residues. CDR3 coding DNA: TGCGCCAGCAGCCAAGATGGGGCAGGGCCCGTCCACGAGCAGTACTTC. Its translation: CASSQDGAGPVHEQYF.

The rearrangement links TRBV9 to TRBJ2-3, with D possibly matching TRBD1 (7 bases). The CDR3 runs 18 residues. V lost 0 bases and J lost 0, with 17 bases in between. Germline CDR1 SGDLS, CDR2 YYNGEE. Written as DNA, the CDR3 is TGTGCCAGCAGCGTAGGTCTGAAGGGGGCGGGAAGCACAGATACGCAGTATTTT. Protein product: CASSVGLKGAGSTDTQYF.

This sequence joins TRBV28 and TRBJ2-6; tentative D call: TRBD2 (5 bases). The CDR3 has 18 residues. Trimming left V 6 bases short and J 0 bases short, with 18 bases between. The V gene's germline CDR1 is MDHEN and CDR2 SYDVKM. The CDR3 sequence: CASSTPGRGPSGANVLTF. Here the CDR3 DNA reads TGTGCCAGCAGCACCCCGGGCCGGGGTCCCTCTGGGGCCAACGTCCTGACTTTC.

The V call is TRBV7-8, the J call TRBJ2-5, with 8 bases fitting TRBD1. This CDR3 spans 17 amino acids. The germline V gene encodes CDR1 SGHVS and CDR2 FQNEAQ. V was pared by 5 bases and J by 9 bases, with 20 bases of the junction left unmatched. In DNA, the CDR3 is TGTGCCAGCAGCGGACAGGGACTGGGAGCGGTCCTCGGGGCCCAGTACTTC. Protein: CASSGQGLGAVLGAQYF.

In regard to this clone: This sample includes further DNA sequences coding for the same CDR3. The J gene is TRBJ2-5, the V gene TRBV5-1; a possible D gene is TRBD1 (6 bases). This CDR3 has 14 residues. V was shortened by 0 bases and J by 1 base, with 7 bases between the two germline ends. Germline-derived CDR1 and CDR2 are SGHRS and YFSETQ. This CDR3 reads CASSLVGGQETQYF. The CDR3 DNA reads as TGCGCCAGCAGCTTGGTAGGGGGCCAAGAGACCCAGTACTTC.

The chain uses TRBV6-2 or TRBV6-3 and TRBJ2-7, with 7 bases identical to TRBD1. The germline V gene encodes CDR1 MNHEY and CDR2 SVGEGT. V dropped 2 bases and J dropped 5; count of bases not matched to a gene: 3. This CDR3 contains 13 residues. The CDR3 bases are TGTGCCAGCAGTTACCCGACAGGGCACGAGCAGTACTTC. It translates to CASSYPTGHEQYF.

This clone was picked up a small number of times. The chain couples TRBV7-2 to TRBJ2-7; TRBD2 matches at 9 bases. Per the germline V gene, CDR1 is SGHTA and CDR2 is FQGNSA. This CDR3 comprises 16 residues. V shed 2 bases and J 4 bases; nucleotides not matched to a gene: 9. CDR3 loop: CASSLRGSGGSYEQYF. The DNA for the CDR3 is TGTGCCAGCAGCTTAAGGGGTAGCGGGGGCTCGTACGAGCAGTACTTC. The complete variable domain, with remaining parts taken from reference TRBV7-2 and TRBJ2-7, reads GAGVSQSPSNKVTEKGKDVELRCDPISGHTALYWYRQSLGQGLEFLIYFQGNSAPDKSGLPSDRFSAERTGGSVSTLTIQRTQQEDSAVYLCASSLRGSGGSYEQYFGPGTRLTVT.

V usage is TRBV6-5 and J usage is TRBJ2-1; TRBD1 might be the D (5 bases). CDR1 and CDR2 from the germline V gene are MNHEY and SVGAGI. This CDR3 contains 13 residues. Trimming stripped 11 bases from V and 14 bases from J, with 25 bases between. CDR3 protein: CALTEPHTGGKFF. The CDR3 DNA follows: TGTGCCCTTACAGAGCCCCACACAGGTGGAAAGTTCTTC.

The genes are TRBV5-8 and TRBJ2-5; a weak D match, TRBD1 (6 bases). Trimming removed 6 bases from V and 5 bases from J, with 17 bases in between. CDR3 length equals 14 residues. CDR1 and CDR2 from the germline V gene are SGHTS and YDEGEE. Here the CDR3 DNA reads TGTGCCAGCAACAATGATACAGGGTATGAGACCCAGTACTTC. Translation: CASNNDTGYETQYF.

The chain recombines TRBV5-6 with TRBJ2-7; 14 bases map to TRBD2. J lost 6 bases, V lost 4 bases, and 9 bases had no gene match. Germline V gives CDR1 SGHDT, CDR2 YYEEEE. The CDR3 runs 16 residues. CDR3 bases: TGTGCCAGCAGCCCGATGGGACTAGCGGGAGCGTCCGAGCAGTACTTC. Translated, it gives CASSPMGLAGASEQYF.

This rearrangement joins TRBV27 to TRBJ1-1, with a possible D match to TRBD1 (5 bases). This CDR3 contains 14 residues. Germline loops: CDR1 MNHEY, CDR2 SMNVEV (reference sequence). The V end was cut by 5 bases, the J end by 0 bases, with 10 bases between. CDR3 in DNA: TGTGCCAGCAGTGGAGGGGTCCTGAACACTGAAGCTTTCTTT. Encoded protein: CASSGGVLNTEAFF.

CDR3 nucleotides: TGTGCCAGCAGCCCTGATGGACTAGGCCAAGAGACCCAGTACTTC. Translating gives CASSPDGLGQETQYF. The J gene is TRBJ2-5, the V gene TRBV7-9; 7 nucleotides align to TRBD2. CDR1 and CDR2 (germline): SEHNR, FQNEAQ (reference sequence). This CDR3 has 15 amino acids. With 5 bases clipped from V and 1 base from J, the junction kept 7 bases outside the gene matches. Based on the CDR3 plus reference TRBV7-9 and TRBJ2-5, the full variable domain is DTGVSQNPRHKITKRGQNVTFRCDPISEHNRLYWYRQTLGQGPEFLTYFQNEAQLEKSRLLSDRFSAERPKGSFSTLEIQRTEQGDSAMYLCASSPDGLGQETQYFGPGTRLLVL.

The sample holds a few counts of this clone. This chain uses TRBV19 with TRBJ1-1; D gene uncertain. Trimming stripped 6 bases from V and 1 base from J, with 15 bases between. Per the germline V gene, CDR1 is LNHDA and CDR2 is SQIVND (reference sequence). This CDR3 has 15 residues. The CDR3 spells CASRAPPTKNTEAFF. The CDR3 bases are TGTGCCAGTAGAGCCCCCCCGACAAAGAACACTGAAGCTTTCTTT.

The chain links TRBV7-9 to TRBJ2-5; 8 bases are a match to TRBD2. J was trimmed by 3 bases and V by 5 bases; bases with no gene match: 14. From germline, CDR1 is SEHNR and CDR2 FQNEAQ (reference sequence). The CDR3 is 17 amino acids. This CDR3 is CASSDAGRLAGKETQYF. CDR3 nucleotides: TGTGCCAGCAGCGACGCGGGTCGATTAGCGGGAAAAGAGACCCAGTACTTC.

The chain links TRBV28 to TRBJ2-1, with 7 bases that match TRBD2. CDR1 MDHEN and CDR2 SYDVKM come from the germline V gene. Losses at the gene ends were 4 bases for V and 7 bases for J; bases not matched to a gene: 13. The CDR3 is made up of 16 amino acids. The DNA for the CDR3 is TGTGCCAGCAGTTCCGCCGGTGCGGGAGTATCGAATGAGCAGTTCTTC. It translates to CASSSAGAGVSNEQFF.

This chain links TRBV4-3 with TRBJ2-7; D is unresolved. The germline V gene encodes CDR1 LGHNA and CDR2 YSLEER. CDR3 size: 14 residues. Trimming stripped 5 bases from V and 0 bases from J, with 11 bases between. Here the CDR3 DNA reads TGCGCCAGCAGCTCCTACCGGTCCTCCTACGAGCAGTACTTC. Translation gives CASSSYRSSYEQYF.

This sequence joins TRBV7-9 and TRBJ2-7, with TRBD2 matching over 8 bases. CDR1 and CDR2 (germline): SEHNR, FQNEAQ (reference sequence). J gave up 5 bases and V 5 bases, and 14 bases lay outside the gene matches. The CDR3 is 16 amino acids. The CDR3 protein is CASSRRVREGQDEQYF. The CDR3 nucleotides are TGTGCCAGCAGCCGCCGAGTCCGGGAGGGCCAGGACGAGCAGTACTTC. The variable domain in full, with the rest retrieved from reference TRBV7-9 and TRBJ2-7, is DTGVSQNPRHKITKRGQNVTFRCDPISEHNRLYWYRQTLGQGPEFLTYFQNEAQLEKSRLLSDRFSAERPKGSFSTLEIQRTEQGDSAMYLCASSRRVREGQDEQYFGPGTRLTVT.

CDR3 sequence (DNA): TGTGCCTACCAGTCGGGATCTAACTATGGCTACACCTTC. The encoded protein is CAYQSGSNYGYTF. The chain couples TRBV2 to TRBJ1-2; D gene unclear. The CDR3 covers 13 residues. Trimming removed 11 bases at V and 0 bases at J, with 13 bases between. Germline loops: CDR1 SNHLY, CDR2 FYNNEI. Based on the CDR3 plus reference TRBV2 and TRBJ1-2, the full variable domain is EPEVTQTPSHQVTQMGQEVILRCVPISNHLYFYWYRQILGQKVEFLVSFYNNEISEKSEIFDDQFSVERPDGSNFTLKIRSTKLEDSAMYFCAYQSGSNYGYTFGSGTRLTVV.

This clone appeared a single time. This chain links TRBV5-1 with TRBJ1-4; 7 nucleotides align to TRBD1. Germline values: CDR1 SGHRS, CDR2 YFSETQ. Trimming took 3 bases from V and 5 from J; bases not matched to a gene: 7. This CDR3 has 15 amino acids. CDR3 residues: CASSYGTANNEKLFF. The CDR3 nucleotides read TGCGCCAGCAGCTACGGGACAGCTAACAATGAAAAACTGTTTTTT.

The chain recombines TRBV5-3 with TRBJ1-1; 8 positions match TRBD1. TRBV5-3 is reported as an ORF; its role is uncertain. CDR3 size: 15 residues. Trimming removed 3 bases from V and 3 bases from J; junction bases left unmatched: 7. The CDR3 coding sequence is TGTGCCAGAAGCTACATGACAGGGGCGGACACTGAAGCTTTCTTT. Protein: CARSYMTGADTEAFF.

The chain uses TRBV28 and TRBJ2-7; TRBD1 might be the D (6 bases). Germline lookup yields CDR1 MDHEN and CDR2 SYDVKM. V was trimmed by 4 bases and J by 5 bases, leaving 18 bases between them. CDR3 size: 15 residues. In DNA form, the CDR3 reads TGTGCCAGCAGTTCCCAACCGTCCACAGGGAACGAGCAGTACTTC. The encoded protein is CASSSQPSTGNEQYF.

J is TRBJ1-2 and V is TRBV28, with 10 bases matching TRBD1. This CDR3 region has 16 residues. V gave up 6 bases and J gave up 8 bases; unmatched junction bases: 15. Germline V gene lookup returns CDR1 MDHEN and CDR2 SYDVKM. This chain's CDR3 is CASSPSTGGILGGYTF. CDR3 bases: TGTGCCAGCAGCCCGTCGACAGGGGGCATTTTAGGAGGCTACACCTTC.

The chain carries TRBV18 and TRBJ2-5, with D maybe TRBD2 (6 bases). CDR1 and CDR2 (germline): KGHSH, LQKENI. CDR3 length: 14 amino acids. The V gene lost 3 bases and the J gene lost 5 bases, with 13 bases spanning the gap. CDR3 nucleotide sequence: TGTGCCAGCTCACCGTGGGCGGGGCCGGAGACCCAGTACTTC. It translates to CASSPWAGPETQYF.

V gene TRBV2 combines with J gene TRBJ2-5, with TRBD1 matching over 7 bases. The CDR3 has 14 residues. V lost 5 bases, J lost 2 bases, and 5 bases stayed unmatched. Germline CDR1 is SNHLY and CDR2 is FYNNEI. The CDR3 region has the DNA TGTGCCAGCAGTCCCGGCAGGGGGCAAGAGACCCAGTACTTC. Amino acids: CASSPGRGQETQYF.

There are a few counts of this clone. J is TRBJ1-3 and V is TRBV7-2; no clear D. The CDR3 totals 16 residues. V gave up 4 bases and J gave up 0 bases, with 13 bases separating them. Germline V gives CDR1 SGHTA, CDR2 FQGNSA. The CDR3 sequence: CASSSSGSFSGNTIYF. In DNA, the CDR3 is TGTGCCAGCAGCTCGTCAGGCTCGTTCTCTGGAAACACCATATATTTT.

A single count supports this clone. This CDR3 is CASSLVPGTDTQYF. The CDR3 coding sequence is TGTGCCAGCAGCTTAGTCCCTGGCACAGATACGCAGTATTTT. This chain links TRBV7-3 with TRBJ2-3; D not certain. V lost 2 bases and J lost 1, with 7 bases in between. The CDR3 sequence is 14 residues long. Germline loops: CDR1 SGHTA, CDR2 FQGTGA.

This chain links TRBV5-4 with TRBJ1-2; TRBD1 matches 10 bases. The ends lost 4 bases at V and 4 bases at J; junction bases unmatched: 10. The CDR3 covers 16 residues. The germline V gene has CDR1 SGHNT and CDR2 YYREEE (reference sequence). The CDR3 loop is CASSGTGTGVVYGYTF. The CDR3 DNA is TGTGCCAGCAGCGGTACCGGGACAGGGGTTGTCTATGGCTACACCTTC. Filled out from reference TRBV5-4 and TRBJ1-2, the complete variable domain reads ETGVTQSPTHLIKTRGQQVTLRCSSQSGHNTVSWYQQALGQGPQFIFQYYREEENGRGNFPPRFSGLQFPNYSSELNVNALELDDSALYLCASSGTGTGVVYGYTFGSGTRLTVV.

V and J are TRBV6-4 and TRBJ2-7; D gene ambiguous. V lost 6 bases to trimming and J lost 1 base, with 13 bases between them. The CDR3 has 14 residues. The germline gives CDR1 MRHNA, CDR2 SNTAGT. The CDR3 loop reads CASSEHPLSYEQYF. The CDR3 DNA reads as TGTGCCAGCAGCGAACACCCACTATCCTACGAGCAGTACTTC.

A single count supports this clone. In nucleotides, the CDR3 is TGTGCCAGCAGCTCCGGGACAGGGGATGGTGAAGCTTTCTTT. This gives the protein CASSSGTGDGEAFF. This chain uses TRBV28 with TRBJ1-1, with 10 bases that match TRBD1. In germline, CDR1 is MDHEN, CDR2 SYDVKM. This CDR3 has 14 amino acids. V lost 6 bases to trimming and J lost 7 bases; unmatched junction nucleotides: 8.